This TCR beta chain was retrieved from a study of blood T cell repertoires in COVID-19. Methods used by the authors: Estimation of nucleated cell counts relied on the amplification of reference gene primers. Only in-frame clones appear in the TCRdb table, and some are missing; sequencing was by immunoSEQ multiplex PCR. That table furnishes V, J and clone size, whereas the DNA furnished D and trimming. The profile shows 220,000 or so clones, more than 80% of them singletons. Source material: PBMCs or T cells enriched from blood (not recorded which). The TCR was taken from a woman aged 18-29 years in a cohort exposed to, infected with or recovered from COVID-19 (not recorded which).

CDR3 loop: CASRILTGPLNYGYTF. CDR3 in DNA: TGCGCCAGCAGAATTCTGACAGGCCCACTTAACTATGGCTACACCTTC. The V and J genes are TRBV5-1 and TRBJ1-2; a possible D gene is TRBD1 (6 bases). The CDR3 has 16 residues. Germline V lookup: CDR1 SGHRS, CDR2 YFSETQ. V was shortened by 5 bases and J by 1 base, with 18 bases between the two germline ends.